The 5 T cell receptor beta chains in this list originate from one sample, sequenced in a study of blood T cell repertoires in COVID-19. The table came from immunoSEQ multiplex PCR; TCRdb's copy has only in-frame clones and leaves some out. The sample contains about 65,000 clones, about 94% of which appear only once. Sequenced input: peripheral blood. The receptors here all came from a man in his 70s with active COVID-19.

The chain uses TRBV4-3 and TRBJ2-2; 8 bases agree with TRBD1. Germline assignment: CDR1 LGHNA and CDR2 YSLEER. Trimming took 4 bases from V and 4 from J; bases not matched to a gene: 8. The CDR3 totals 16 residues. The CDR3 spells CASSLGRGPGTGELFF. Here the CDR3 DNA reads TGCGCCAGCAGCCTCGGCAGGGGGCCGGGCACCGGGGAGCTGTTTTTT.

The V and J genes are TRBV11-2 and TRBJ2-3; TRBD2 might be the D (6 bases). The V gene lost 2 bases and the J gene lost 2 bases, with 11 bases spanning the gap. The CDR3 contains 15 residues. Germline values: CDR1 SGHAT, CDR2 FQNNGV. DNA of the CDR3: TGTGCCAGCAGCTTAAACGGACTACCCACAGATACGCAGTATTTT. Its protein product is CASSLNGLPTDTQYF.

The V gene is TRBV10-3, the J gene TRBJ1-6; 9 bases map to TRBD1. The length of the CDR3 is 15 residues. Trimming took 2 bases from V and 10 from J; bases not matched to a gene: 6. Germline CDR1 is ENHRY and CDR2 is SYGVKD. Here the CDR3 DNA reads TGTGCCATCAGTGAGGGACAGGGGAGGGGATCACCCCTCCACTTT. Residues: CAISEGQGRGSPLHF.

This clone was seen a few times. J is TRBJ2-7 and V is TRBV9, with TRBD1 matching 9 bases. The germline gives CDR1 SGDLS, CDR2 YYNGEE. CDR3 length equals 14 residues. V was clipped by 4 bases and J by 2 bases; unmatched bases: 4. The CDR3 region is CASSTGTGPYEQYF. The CDR3 DNA reads TGTGCCAGCAGCACTGGGACAGGGCCCTACGAGCAGTACTTC.

The chain is built from TRBV16 and TRBJ2-2, with no clear D. Looked up from germline, CDR1 is KGHSY and CDR2 is FQNENV. CDR3 size: 13 residues. The V end lost 1 base, the J end lost 3 bases, and 3 bases lay between the germline ends. CDR3 bases: TGTGCCAGCAGCCAATTCTACACCGGGGAGCTGTTTTTT. Translating it yields CASSQFYTGELFF.